The 16 T cell receptor beta chains presented below share a single source sample, sequenced in a study of T cell repertoires in cytomegalovirus infection. These receptors have no identified antigens. MiXCR, applied by TCRdb to the reads, yields one record per CDR3 protein. This table holds 51,000 or so distinct CDR3 sequences, roughly 21% found once. The sequences come from CD8+ T cells from cultured PBMCs, collected from culture after CMV antigen stimulation. Source of these receptors: a human donor in good health (CMV status not recorded). Some clones in this sample may be carry-over from other donors' samples.

The chain combines TRBV19 with TRBJ2-2, with D possibly matching TRBD2 (5 bases). With 6 bases removed from V and 5 bases from J, the gap between germline ends came to 10 bases. The CDR3 has 13 residues. Looked up from germline, CDR1 is LNHDA and CDR2 is SQIVND (reference sequence). CDR3 coding DNA: TGTGCCAGTAGCGATGGGGAGACCGGGGAGCTGTTTTTT. Amino acids: CASSDGETGELFF.

The chain carries TRBV7-2 and TRBJ2-7, with D perhaps TRBD1 (6 bases). V lost 1 base to trimming and J lost 2 bases, with 15 bases between them. The CDR3 covers 16 residues. Germline-derived CDR1 and CDR2 are SGHTA and FQGNSA. CDR3 bases: TGTGCCAGCAGCTTAGAAGGTCAGGGGACAACCTACGAGCAGTACTTC. Translated: CASSLEGQGTTYEQYF.

In this sample, this clonotype turned up many times. The CDR3 sequence is CASSLAGELFF. The CDR3 coding sequence is TGTGCCAGCAGCTTAGCCGGGGAGCTGTTTTTT. This chain links TRBV7-2 with TRBJ2-2; no definite D call. The V end lost 0 bases, the J end lost 7 bases, and 0 bases lay between the germline ends. Germline V gene data show CDR1 as SGHTA and CDR2 as FQGNSA. The CDR3 sequence is 11 residues long.

The chain employs TRBV30 and TRBJ1-4; D is unclear. The ends were cut back, 0 bases at V and 6 bases at J, with 11 bases in the middle. This CDR3 comprises 14 residues. Germline lookup yields CDR1 GTSNPN and CDR2 SVGIG (reference sequence). The CDR3 DNA is TGTGCCTGGAGTGTAGGGCAGCCTTATGAAAAACTGTTTTTT. Translating gives CAWSVGQPYEKLFF.

There are a few counts of this clonotype. The V call is TRBV7-8, the J call TRBJ2-7; maybe TRBD1 (5 bases). Trimming left V 1 base short and J 2 bases short, with 9 bases between. The length of the CDR3 is 14 residues. The germline V gene has CDR1 SGHVS and CDR2 FQNEAQ. CDR3 nucleotide sequence: TGTGCCAGCAGCTTAGGGGCCAGGGCCTACGAGCAGTACTTC. It encodes CASSLGARAYEQYF.

The CDR3 nucleotides are TGTGCCAGCAGTTACTCGATGCATAGCGAAAGCTCCTACGAGCAGTACTTC. Protein sequence: CASSYSMHSESSYEQYF. The chain recombines TRBV6-2 or TRBV6-3 with TRBJ2-7, with D perhaps matching TRBD2 (5 bases). The CDR3 sequence is 17 residues long. Per germline, CDR1 MNHEY and CDR2 SVGEGT. V lost 0 bases, J lost 0 bases, and 15 bases lay in between.

This clonotype has a handful of counts. The chain is built from TRBV5-4 and TRBJ2-2, with 9 bases aligning to TRBD1. V lost 4 bases to trimming and J lost 11 bases; unmatched junction nucleotides: 12. Germline values: CDR1 SGHNT, CDR2 YYREEE (reference sequence). The CDR3 has 15 residues. CDR3 DNA: TGTGCCAGCAGCCCCCGGGGACAGGGCTTCCATGAGCTGTTTTTT. Encoded protein: CASSPRGQGFHELFF.

This clonotype came up a few times. The rearrangement links TRBV9 to TRBJ1-1; D remains unclear. V lost 6 bases to trimming and J lost 4 bases, with 13 bases between them. The CDR3 runs to 13 residues. The germline gives CDR1 SGDLS, CDR2 YYNGEE. The CDR3 reads CASTSPPPTEAFF. The CDR3 DNA reads TGTGCCAGCACCTCCCCCCCACCCACTGAAGCTTTCTTT.

This clonotype was recorded a few times. A junction boundary mismatches the germline segment, possibly from a read error. V gene TRBV7-9 combines with J gene TRBJ2-7, with D possibly matching TRBD1 (5 bases). Germline V gene sequence: CDR1 SEHNR, CDR2 FQNEAQ (reference sequence). This CDR3 has 11 amino acids. The CDR3 here is CASSESGTGQF. In DNA form, the CDR3 reads TGTGCCAGCAGCGAGTCCGGCACAGGTCAATTC.

J is TRBJ2-6 and V is TRBV7-9; no definite D call. From germline, CDR1 is SEHNR and CDR2 FQNEAQ (reference sequence). The length of the CDR3 is 13 residues. With 7 bases removed from V and 2 bases from J, the gap between germline ends came to 6 bases. The CDR3 is CASTPPGANVLTF. CDR3 nucleotide sequence: TGTGCCAGCACCCCTCCTGGGGCCAACGTCCTGACTTTC.

This clonotype was counted only a few times. CDR3 nucleotide sequence: TGTGCCAGCAGCTTAGCAGGTGGAGGGACACTCAATCAGCCCCAGCATTTT. It translates to CASSLAGGGTLNQPQHF. This chain connects TRBV7-8 to TRBJ1-5, with a weak D call TRBD1 (6 bases). V was clipped by 0 bases and J by 3 bases, with 15 bases between them. The CDR3 spans 17 residues. Germline assignment: CDR1 SGHVS and CDR2 FQNEAQ.

J is TRBJ2-3 and V is TRBV6-2 or TRBV6-3; the D is unclear. The length of the CDR3 is 14 residues. Germline V gene lookup returns CDR1 MNHEY and CDR2 SVGEGT. The V and J ends lost 3 bases and 1 base respectively, with 8 bases between them. For the CDR3, the DNA is TGTGCCAGCAGTTATTATCTGGGCACAGATACGCAGTATTTT. It translates to CASSYYLGTDTQYF.

CDR3 DNA: TGTGCCAGCAGTTCTTACGGTGGGACTGAAGCTTTCTTT. Translated, it gives CASSSYGGTEAFF. This chain connects TRBV7-2 to TRBJ1-1; D unclear. The germline gives CDR1 SGHTA, CDR2 FQGNSA. V lost 6 bases and J lost 5, with 13 bases in between. The CDR3 totals 13 residues.

This rearrangement joins TRBV28 to TRBJ1-1; D is undetermined. The CDR3 is made up of 15 amino acids. In germline, CDR1 is MDHEN, CDR2 SYDVKM. Trimming stripped 5 bases from V and 0 bases from J, with 13 bases between. The CDR3 nucleotides read TGTGCCAGCAGTATCCTGACGGAGGTGAACACTGAAGCTTTCTTT. This codes for CASSILTEVNTEAFF.

This chain connects TRBV6-1 to TRBJ1-2; TRBD1 might be the D (5 bases). Trimming cost V 5 bases and J 1 base, with 14 bases left between them. The germline V gene has CDR1 MNHNS and CDR2 SASEGT. The CDR3 extends over 15 amino acids. CDR3 in DNA: TGTGCCAGCAGTCTCTCCGGGACGGATAACTATGGCTACACCTTC. Residues: CASSLSGTDNYGYTF.

This clonotype turned up a few times. The chain carries TRBV5-6 and TRBJ2-2; the D is unclear. V lost 0 bases, J lost 1 base, and 7 bases lay in between. CDR1 SGHDT and CDR2 YYEEEE come from the germline V gene. This CDR3 comprises 15 residues. The CDR3 nucleotides read TGTGCCAGCAGCTTGGCCCCTCAGAACACCGGGGAGCTGTTTTTT. Translated: CASSLAPQNTGELFF.